Given below is one T cell receptor (beta chain) in context. With the read ending 3 residues before the CDR3 end, the germline J gene is used to fill in that end. Germline CDR1 is SGHNT and CDR2 is YYREEE (reference sequence). The V gene lost 3 bases and the J gene lost 6 bases, with 18 bases spanning the gap. The CDR3 totals 15 residues. Measured with immunoSEQ multiplex PCR; TCRdb has only the in-frame clones, and not every one. The specimen's table records 25,000 to 35,000 clones. The data were obtained in a study of T cells in women clearing cervical HPV infection. The TCR was taken from a woman aged 18 to 75 with a cervical HPV16 infection that either progressed to CIN3+ or cleared (not recorded which). Sequenced material: blood buffy coat. This sequence joins TRBV5-4 and TRBJ1-2, with D perhaps matching TRBD1 (6 bases). The CDR3 DNA, read in part, is TGTGCCAGCAGCTCGCCGACAGGTTTCAATCATGGC. Protein sequence: CASSSPTGFNHG. The full CDR3 protein reads CASSSPTGFNHGYTF.